These 10 T cell receptor beta chains were sequenced from one sample in a study of blood T cell repertoires in COVID-19. Using immunoSEQ multiplex PCR, the repertoire was profiled, and TCRdb retains in-frame clones only, with some absent. The data hold 110,000 to 150,000 clones, with roughly 88% observed a single time. The sample comprised peripheral blood. These receptors were obtained from a man between 60 and 70 years old with active or convalescent COVID-19.

As for this clone: Other nucleotide sequences from this sample produce the same CDR3. The V call is TRBV7-8, the J call TRBJ1-2; D is uncertain. V lost 1 base to trimming and J lost 2 bases, with 5 bases between them. Germline loops: CDR1 SGHVS, CDR2 FQNEAQ. The CDR3 runs 13 residues. As DNA, the CDR3 is TGTGCCAGCAGCTTAGGAGGGAACTATGGCTACACCTTC. The encoded protein is CASSLGGNYGYTF.

The V gene is TRBV2, the J gene TRBJ2-3; the D gene is possibly TRBD2 (5 bases). Germline-derived CDR1 and CDR2 are SNHLY and FYNNEI. V was trimmed by 2 bases and J by 0 bases, leaving 9 bases between them. This CDR3 has 15 amino acids. CDR3 nucleotides: TGTGCCAGCAGTGAAAGAGCGGCTAGCACAGATACGCAGTATTTT. This sequence encodes CASSERAASTDTQYF.

The chain links TRBV18 to TRBJ1-5; D remains unclear. The length of the CDR3 is 16 residues. Trimming shortened V by 2 bases and J by 0 bases, and 11 bases separated the two germline ends. Per the germline V gene, CDR1 is KGHSH and CDR2 is LQKENI. DNA of the CDR3: TGTGCCAGCTCACCAGGTGCCTCAGATAGCAATCAGCCCCAGCATTTT. This translates into CASSPGASDSNQPQHF.

The chain recombines TRBV29-1 with TRBJ1-1; D is uncertain. Germline V CDR1 and CDR2: SQVTM, ANQGSEA. This CDR3 spans 12 amino acids. Trimming removed 5 bases at V and 0 bases at J, with 7 bases between. This CDR3 reads CSVIPLNTEAFF. In DNA, the CDR3 is TGCAGCGTTATTCCCTTGAACACTGAAGCTTTCTTT.

The genes are TRBV13 and TRBJ2-1; D uncertain. The germline CDR1 and CDR2 sequences are PRHDT and FYEKMQ (reference sequence). The CDR3 contains 15 residues. The V and J ends lost 4 bases and 7 bases respectively, with 17 bases between them. CDR3 sequence (DNA): TGTGCCAGCAGCTCCCGAGAGAGAATCCCAAATGAGCAGTTCTTC. This codes for CASSSRERIPNEQFF.

The rearrangement joins TRBV7-2 to TRBJ2-1; 9 nucleotides line up with TRBD2. CDR3 length equals 15 residues. Germline CDR1 reads SGHTA; CDR2 reads FQGNSA. V lost 5 bases and J lost 3; bases outside the gene matches: 5. The CDR3 DNA sequence: TGTGCCAGCAGCGCTAGCGGGAATTTCTACAATGAGCAGTTCTTC. It codes for CASSASGNFYNEQFF.

This clone was seen only a few times. The chain joins TRBV5-1 to TRBJ1-1, with a possible D match to TRBD1 (6 bases). Germline V lookup: CDR1 SGHRS, CDR2 YFSETQ. The length of the CDR3 is 12 residues. V dropped 3 bases and J dropped 6 bases, with 9 bases sitting between them. CDR3 sequence reads: CASSYGQSEAFF. DNA for the CDR3: TGCGCCAGCAGCTATGGACAGTCTGAAGCTTTCTTT.

The CDR3 DNA follows: TGTGCCAGTAGTATTCTACAGGGGGGTGGCTACACCTTC. Its translation: CASSILQGGGYTF. The rearrangement uses TRBV19 and TRBJ1-2; 8 bases agree with TRBD1. Germline V gene data show CDR1 as LNHDA and CDR2 as SQIVND (reference sequence). V lost 3 bases and J lost 7; bases outside the gene matches: 4. The CDR3 covers 13 residues.

In its sample, this clone was seen a few times. The identical CDR3 is also encoded by other nucleotide sequences in the sample. The CDR3: CASREQGYGYTF. CDR3 sequence (DNA): TGTGCCAGCAGGGAACAGGGCTATGGCTACACCTTC. V usage is TRBV12-3 or TRBV12-4 and J usage is TRBJ1-2, with a weak D call TRBD1 (6 bases). The CDR3 runs 12 residues. V lost 6 bases to trimming and J lost 4 bases, with 9 bases between them.

In the case of this clone: Other nucleotide sequences in the sample specify the same CDR3. V is TRBV27 and J is TRBJ1-1; TRBD1 matches 8 bases. The V segment lost 5 bases and the J segment 1 base; nucleotides outside the gene matches: 3. The CDR3 is 14 residues long. CDR1 is MNHEY, CDR2 SMNVEV, per germline (reference sequence). This chain's CDR3 is CASSLGTGNTEAFF. CDR3 DNA: TGTGCCAGCAGTCTTGGGACAGGGAACACTGAAGCTTTCTTT.